This T cell receptor (beta chain) comes out of a study of cytomegalovirus exposure and HLA in healthy donors. The study, taken as a whole, reports: Excluded were some V segments that proved indistinguishable, including TRBV6-2 and TRBV6-3. Some public TCRs appeared in many individuals, while most sequences were rare.

Researchers ran the PCR with 60 Vbeta and 13 Jbeta primers. The assay was immunoSEQ multiplex PCR, and TCRdb's table has in-frame clones only and misses some. The table lists about 87,000 clones, over 65% of them singletons. On this clone itself: The antigen is undetermined.

The donors, nominally healthy at sampling, likely had unrecorded immune exposures. V shed 5 bases and J shed 7 bases, with 3 bases lying between them. CDR3 length: 11 residues. CDR1 SGHTA and CDR2 FQGNSA come from the germline V gene. The sequencing sample was made of PBMCs. The rearrangement uses TRBV7-2 and TRBJ1-6; no firm D call. This TCR was recovered from a young man in good health and CMV-seropositive. The CDR3 DNA reads as TGTGCCAGCAGCCTCAATTCACCCCTCCACTTT. It is translated as CASSLNSPLHF.